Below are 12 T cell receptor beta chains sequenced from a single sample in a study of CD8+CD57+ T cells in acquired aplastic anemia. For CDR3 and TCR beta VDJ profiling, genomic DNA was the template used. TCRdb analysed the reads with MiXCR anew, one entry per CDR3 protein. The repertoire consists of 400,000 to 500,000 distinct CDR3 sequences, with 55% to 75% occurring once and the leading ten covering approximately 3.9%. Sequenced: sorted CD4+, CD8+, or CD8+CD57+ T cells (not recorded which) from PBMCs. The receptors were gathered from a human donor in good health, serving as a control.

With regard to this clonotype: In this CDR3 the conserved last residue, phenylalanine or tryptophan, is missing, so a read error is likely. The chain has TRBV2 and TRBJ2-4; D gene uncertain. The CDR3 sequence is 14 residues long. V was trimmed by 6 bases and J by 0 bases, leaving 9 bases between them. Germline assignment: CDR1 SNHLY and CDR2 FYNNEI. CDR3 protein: CASRETLAKNIQYS. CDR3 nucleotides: TGTGCCAGCAGGGAGACACTAGCCAAAAACATTCAGTACTCC.

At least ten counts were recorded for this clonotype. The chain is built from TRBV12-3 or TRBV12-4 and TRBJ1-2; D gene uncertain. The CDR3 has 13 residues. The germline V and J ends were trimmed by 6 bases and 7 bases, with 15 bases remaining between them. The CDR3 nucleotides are TGTGCCAGCAGCCCCCGTCGGGATTCTGGCTACACCTTC. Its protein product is CASSPRRDSGYTF.

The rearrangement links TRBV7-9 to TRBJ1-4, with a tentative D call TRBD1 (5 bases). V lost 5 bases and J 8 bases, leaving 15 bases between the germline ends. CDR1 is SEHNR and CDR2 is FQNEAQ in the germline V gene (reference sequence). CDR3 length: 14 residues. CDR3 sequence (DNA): TGTGCCAGCAGCCTGGGGCGACGGGGGGAAAAACTGTTTTTT. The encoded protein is CASSLGRRGEKLFF.

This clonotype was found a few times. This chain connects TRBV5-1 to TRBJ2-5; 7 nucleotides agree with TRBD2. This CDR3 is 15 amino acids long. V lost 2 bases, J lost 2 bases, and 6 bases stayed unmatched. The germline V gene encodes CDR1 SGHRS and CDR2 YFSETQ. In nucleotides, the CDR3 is TGCGCCAGCAGCTTTGGCCAGCGGGGACAAGAGACCCAGTACTTC. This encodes CASSFGQRGQETQYF.

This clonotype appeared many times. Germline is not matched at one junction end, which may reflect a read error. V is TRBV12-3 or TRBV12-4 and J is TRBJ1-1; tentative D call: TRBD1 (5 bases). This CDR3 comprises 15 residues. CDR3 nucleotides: TGCGCCAGCAGCTTGGGTTCAGGGAGGAACACTGAAGCTTTCTTT. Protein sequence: CASSLGSGRNTEAFF.

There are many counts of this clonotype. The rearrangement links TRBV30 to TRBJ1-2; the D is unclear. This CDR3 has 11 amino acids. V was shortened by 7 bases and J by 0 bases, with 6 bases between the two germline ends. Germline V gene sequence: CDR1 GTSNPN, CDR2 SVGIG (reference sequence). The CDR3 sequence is CAFGTNYGYTF. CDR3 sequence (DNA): TGTGCCTTCGGGACTAACTATGGCTACACCTTC.

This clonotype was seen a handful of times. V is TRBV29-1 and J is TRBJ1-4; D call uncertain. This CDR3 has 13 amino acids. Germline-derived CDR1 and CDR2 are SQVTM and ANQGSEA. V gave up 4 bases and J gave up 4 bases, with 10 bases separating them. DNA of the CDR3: TGCAGCGTTGTTGTGGCTGTTAATGAAAAACTGTTTTTT. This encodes CSVVVAVNEKLFF. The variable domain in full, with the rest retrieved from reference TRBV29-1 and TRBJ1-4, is SAVISQKPSRDICQRGTSLTIQCQVDSQVTMMFWYRQQPGQSLTLIATANQGSEATYESGFVIDKFPISRPNLTFSTLTVSNMSPEDSSIYLCSVVVAVNEKLFFGSGTQLSVL.

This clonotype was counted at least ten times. This CDR3 is CASGDNYNSPLHF. In nucleotides, the CDR3 is TGTGCCAGCGGGGATAACTATAATTCACCCCTCCACTTT. The rearrangement links TRBV3-1 to TRBJ1-6; D gene unclear. This CDR3 comprises 13 residues. The germline V and J ends were trimmed by 8 bases and 3 bases, with 8 bases remaining between them. CDR1 LGHDT and CDR2 YNNKEL come from the germline V gene (reference sequence).

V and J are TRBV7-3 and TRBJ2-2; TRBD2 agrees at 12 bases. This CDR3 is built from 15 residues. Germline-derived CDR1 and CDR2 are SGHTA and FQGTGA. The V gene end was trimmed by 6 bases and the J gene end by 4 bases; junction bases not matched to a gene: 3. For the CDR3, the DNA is TGTGCCAGCAGGCTAGCGGGGGGGCGCACCGGGGAGCTGTTTTTT. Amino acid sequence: CASRLAGGRTGELFF.

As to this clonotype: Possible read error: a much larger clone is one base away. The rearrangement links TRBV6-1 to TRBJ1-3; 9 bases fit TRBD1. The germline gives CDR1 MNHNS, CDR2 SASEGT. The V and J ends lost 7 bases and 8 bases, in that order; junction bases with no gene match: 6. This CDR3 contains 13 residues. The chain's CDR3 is CASNRTGVDTIYF. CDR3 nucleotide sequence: TGTGCCAGCAACCGGACAGGGGTCGACACCATATATTTT.

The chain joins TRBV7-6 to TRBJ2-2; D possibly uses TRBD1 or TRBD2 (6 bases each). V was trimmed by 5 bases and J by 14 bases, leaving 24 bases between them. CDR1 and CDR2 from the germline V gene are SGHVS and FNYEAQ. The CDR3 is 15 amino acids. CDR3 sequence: CASSRRGVGANVLFF. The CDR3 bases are TGTGCCAGCAGCCGAAGGGGGGTCGGGGCCAACGTCCTGTTTTTT.

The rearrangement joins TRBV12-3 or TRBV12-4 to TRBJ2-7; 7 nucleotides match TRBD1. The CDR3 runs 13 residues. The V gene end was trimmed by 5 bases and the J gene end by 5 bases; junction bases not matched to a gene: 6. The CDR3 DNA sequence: TGTGCCAGCAGTAGATTTACAGGGGACGAGCAGTACTTC. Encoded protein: CASSRFTGDEQYF.